This record looks at one T cell receptor beta chain sequence and its context. The data were obtained in a study of blood T cell repertoires in COVID-19. Germline V lookup: CDR1 SGHRS, CDR2 YFSETQ. The ends were cut back, 4 bases at V and 2 bases at J, with 12 bases in the middle. This CDR3 is built from 14 residues. Sequenced by immunoSEQ multiplex PCR; TCRdb stores in-frame clones only, minus some. The sample lists some 110,000 clones; 70% to 85% were seen once. Sequenced input: peripheral blood. The receptor was isolated from a woman aged 80 or over with active or convalescent COVID-19. The genes are TRBV5-1 and TRBJ2-5; a weak D match, TRBD1 (6 bases). The CDR3 here is CASSTTGMQETQYF. The CDR3 nucleotides read TGCGCCAGCAGCACTACAGGGATGCAAGAGACCCAGTACTTC.